This TCR beta chain is from a study of T cells in Graves' hyperthyroidism and ophthalmopathy. Study observations and caveats: In the analysis, a 13 V-J model separated ophthalmopathy from stable hyperthyroidism.

Notes on this clonotype: Antigen specificity is unknown.

Amplified regions were TCR beta CDR3 sequences from RNA transcripts. Using the HTBI primer set, a first-round RT-PCR was run on the TCR CDR3. TCRdb called the multiplex PCR reads again in MiXCR, with one record for every CDR3 protein. The table shows hundreds of thousands of distinct CDR3 sequences, with around a fifth occurring only once. Sequenced input: blood. This TCR was sampled from a woman in her sixties or seventies with Graves' ophthalmopathy.

The CDR3 here is CAWSPAVGNTIYF. CDR3 DNA sequence: TGTGCCTGGAGCCCAGCGGTCGGAAACACCATATATTTT. The rearrangement uses TRBV30 and TRBJ1-3; no clear D gene. CDR1 and CDR2 from the germline V gene are GTSNPN and SVGIG (reference sequence). V was cut by 3 bases and J by 4 bases, with 10 bases left in between. This CDR3 comprises 13 residues.